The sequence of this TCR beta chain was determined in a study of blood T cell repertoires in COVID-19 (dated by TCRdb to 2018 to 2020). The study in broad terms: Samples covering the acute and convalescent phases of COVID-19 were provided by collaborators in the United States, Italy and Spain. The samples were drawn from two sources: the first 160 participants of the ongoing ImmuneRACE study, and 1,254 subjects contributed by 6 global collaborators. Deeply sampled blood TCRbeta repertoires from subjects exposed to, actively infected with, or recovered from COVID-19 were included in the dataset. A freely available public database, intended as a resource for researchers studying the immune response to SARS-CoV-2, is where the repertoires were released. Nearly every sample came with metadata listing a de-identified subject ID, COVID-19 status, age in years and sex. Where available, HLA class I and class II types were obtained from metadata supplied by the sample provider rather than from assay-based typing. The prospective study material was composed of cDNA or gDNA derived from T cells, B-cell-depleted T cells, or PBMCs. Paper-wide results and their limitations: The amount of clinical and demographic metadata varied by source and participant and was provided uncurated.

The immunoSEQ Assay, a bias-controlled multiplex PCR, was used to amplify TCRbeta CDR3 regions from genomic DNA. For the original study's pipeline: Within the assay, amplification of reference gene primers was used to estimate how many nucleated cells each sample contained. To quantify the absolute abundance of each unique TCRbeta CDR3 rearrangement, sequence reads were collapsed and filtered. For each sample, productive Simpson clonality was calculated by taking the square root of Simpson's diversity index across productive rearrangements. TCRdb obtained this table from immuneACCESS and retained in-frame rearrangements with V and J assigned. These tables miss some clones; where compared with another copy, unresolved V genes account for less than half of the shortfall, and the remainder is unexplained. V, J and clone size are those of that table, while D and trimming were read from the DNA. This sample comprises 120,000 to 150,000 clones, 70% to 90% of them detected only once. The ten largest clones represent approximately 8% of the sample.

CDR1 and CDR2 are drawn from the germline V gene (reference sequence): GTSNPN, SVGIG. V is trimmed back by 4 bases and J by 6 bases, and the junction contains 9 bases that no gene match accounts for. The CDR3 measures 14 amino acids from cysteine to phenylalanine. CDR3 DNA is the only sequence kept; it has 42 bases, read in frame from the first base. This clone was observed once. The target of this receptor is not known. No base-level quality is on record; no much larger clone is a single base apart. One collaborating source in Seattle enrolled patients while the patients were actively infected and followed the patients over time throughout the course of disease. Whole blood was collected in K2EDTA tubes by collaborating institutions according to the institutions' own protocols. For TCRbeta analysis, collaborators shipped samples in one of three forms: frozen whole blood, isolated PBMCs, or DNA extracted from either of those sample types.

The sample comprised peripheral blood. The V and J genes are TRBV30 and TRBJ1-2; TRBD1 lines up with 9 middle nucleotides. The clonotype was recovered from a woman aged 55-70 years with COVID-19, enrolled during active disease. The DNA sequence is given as TGTGCCTGGAATAAGTATGGGACAGGGAATGGCTACACCTTC. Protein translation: CAWNKYGTGNGYTF.